One sample yielded the 22 T cell receptor beta chains listed below, sequenced in a study of response to subunit inactivated influenza vaccine. TCRdb re-analysed the RT-PCR reads in MiXCR, keeping a single row per CDR3 protein. The sample contains 500,000 to 550,000 distinct CDR3 sequences, roughly 7.9% of which appear only once. The material was PBMCs from blood, obtained 23 months after vaccination. These receptors were collected from a man between 50 and 75 years old who received an inactivated influenza vaccine.

This chain links TRBV20-1 with TRBJ2-3, with TRBD2 matching over 13 bases. CDR1 DFQATT and CDR2 SNEGSKA come from the germline V gene (reference sequence). V dropped 4 bases and J dropped 6; count of bases not matched to a gene: 10. CDR3 length equals 16 residues. CDR3 DNA: TGCAGTGCTACGGGACTAGCGGGATCTGCCCCGGATACGCAGTATTTT. Its protein product is CSATGLAGSAPDTQYF.

This clonotype was seen a handful of times. This sequence joins TRBV5-1 and TRBJ1-2; 7 bases line up with TRBD1. There are 15 residues in the CDR3. From germline, CDR1 is SGHRS and CDR2 YFSETQ. V lost 0 bases, J lost 4 bases, and 6 bases stayed unmatched. CDR3: CASSLEVQGGYGYTF. CDR3 DNA sequence: TGCGCCAGCAGCTTGGAAGTTCAGGGGGGCTATGGCTACACCTTC.

The J gene is TRBJ2-7, the V gene TRBV7-2; the match to TRBD1 covers 7 bases. The CDR3 length is 16 residues. V lost 5 bases to trimming and J lost 5 bases; unmatched junction nucleotides: 15. Per the germline V gene, CDR1 is SGHTA and CDR2 is FQGNSA. CDR3 loop: CASSQAPSTGWNEQYF. DNA of the CDR3: TGTGCCAGCAGCCAAGCACCTTCGACAGGGTGGAACGAGCAGTACTTC.

This clonotype was detected many times. This sequence joins TRBV6-5 and TRBJ2-1; D possibly uses TRBD1 or TRBD2 (5 bases each). CDR1 is MNHEY, CDR2 SVGAGI, per germline. The CDR3 extends over 12 amino acids. Trimming removed 6 bases from V and 10 bases from J, with 13 bases in between. CDR3 DNA: TGTGCCAGCAGAGGGGAGTTAAGGGAGCAGTTCTTC. This translates into CASRGELREQFF.

At least ten counts were recorded for this clonotype. CDR3 amino acids: CASSLRIAGGPLFF. CDR3 nucleotide sequence: TGTGCCAGCAGCTTGAGGATAGCGGGGGGGCCGCTGTTCTTC. This chain uses TRBV5-6 with TRBJ2-1; TRBD2 aligns across 11 bases. CDR1 is SGHDT and CDR2 is YYEEEE in the germline V gene. Germline trimming cut 1 base from V and 15 bases from J; bases unmatched to any gene: 9. The CDR3 extends over 14 amino acids.

CDR3 amino acids: CASSLVSRGAWGNEQFF. CDR3 nucleotides: TGTGCCAGCAGCTTAGTATCGAGGGGGGCATGGGGCAATGAGCAGTTCTTC. This sequence joins TRBV7-2 and TRBJ2-1; D may correspond to TRBD1 or TRBD2 (6 bases each). Per germline, CDR1 SGHTA and CDR2 FQGNSA. Trimming pared 1 base from V and 6 bases from J, leaving 19 bases between. The CDR3 has 17 residues.

This clonotype has a count of ten or more. CDR3 loop: CSARHLAFEETQYF. The CDR3 nucleotides are TGCAGTGCTAGACATCTAGCGTTCGAAGAGACCCAGTACTTC. V gene TRBV20-1 combines with J gene TRBJ2-5, with D possibly being TRBD2 (6 bases). The germline V gene has CDR1 DFQATT and CDR2 SNEGSKA (reference sequence). The CDR3 extends over 14 amino acids. Trimming removed 2 bases at V and 3 bases at J, with 13 bases between.

This clonotype has only a few counts. V gene TRBV29-1 combines with J gene TRBJ2-6; maybe TRBD1 (5 bases). This CDR3 is 13 amino acids long. Trimming removed 4 bases at V and 2 bases at J, with 6 bases between. CDR1 and CDR2 (germline): SQVTM, ANQGSEA. The DNA for the CDR3 is TGCAGCGTTGCAGGGACTGGGGCCAACGTCCTGACTTTC. Its protein is CSVAGTGANVLTF.

The CDR3 DNA reads as TGTGCCAGCAGCCAGGGATCCGGGTCCTCTAGCACAGATACGCAGTATTTT. This encodes CASSQGSGSSSTDTQYF. The V and J genes are TRBV4-2 and TRBJ2-3; D remains unclear. Germline lookup yields CDR1 LGHNA and CDR2 YNFKEQ. Trimming stripped 3 bases from V and 0 bases from J, with 16 bases between. CDR3 length equals 17 residues.

The chain is built from TRBV6-2 or TRBV6-3 and TRBJ2-4, with D perhaps matching TRBD2 (6 bases). Trimming pared 0 bases from V and 3 bases from J, leaving 24 bases between. The germline V gene has CDR1 MNHEY and CDR2 SVGEGT. CDR3 length: 20 amino acids. In DNA, the CDR3 is TGTGCCAGCAGTTACTCCGTCGTGTCCCCATTTGTCGGGGGCAAAAACATTCAGTACTTC. It encodes CASSYSVVSPFVGGKNIQYF.

This clonotype was counted at least ten times. The chain carries TRBV5-1 and TRBJ2-3, with a possible D match to TRBD2 (6 bases). This CDR3 has 14 residues. Germline CDR1 is SGHRS and CDR2 is YFSETQ. Between the trimmed V and J ends, which lost 4 bases and 2 bases, there was a span of 11 bases. DNA of the CDR3: TGCGCCAGCAGCGGGGGGTCCTCCACAGATACGCAGTATTTT. Translation gives CASSGGSSTDTQYF.

In DNA form, the CDR3 reads TGTGCCTGGAGCCGTGGCTCCGGGACATACTACGAGCAGTACTTC. It is translated as CAWSRGSGTYYEQYF. V gene TRBV30 combines with J gene TRBJ2-7; the D gene is possibly TRBD1 (6 bases). This CDR3 comprises 15 residues. CDR1 is GTSNPN, CDR2 SVGIG, per germline (reference sequence). V lost 3 bases, J lost 3 bases, and 18 bases lay in between.

This clonotype appeared a few times. The genes are TRBV12-3 or TRBV12-4 and TRBJ2-2; D is undetermined. With 5 bases removed from V and 6 bases from J, the gap between germline ends came to 13 bases. The length of the CDR3 is 14 residues. The CDR3 region has the DNA TGTGCCAGCAGTCCCGGACCTTTCTCCGGGGAGCTGTTTTTT. Translation gives CASSPGPFSGELFF.

CDR3 coding DNA: TGCGCCAGCAGTGAGTCGGGCTTCGGAACCGGGGAGCTGTTTTTT. Translated, it gives CASSESGFGTGELFF. The V and J genes are TRBV10-2 and TRBJ2-2; D uncertain. V gave up 0 bases and J gave up 5 bases, with 10 bases separating them. The length of the CDR3 is 15 residues. Germline-derived CDR1 and CDR2 are WSHSY and SAAADI.

The chain employs TRBV5-1 and TRBJ1-1; perhaps TRBD1 as D (6 bases). This CDR3 has 14 residues. Germline-derived CDR1 and CDR2 are SGHRS and YFSETQ. V lost 4 bases to trimming and J lost 5 bases, with 15 bases between them. The CDR3 region is CASSTRGEGTEAFF. Here the CDR3 DNA reads TGCGCCAGCAGCACCAGGGGCGAGGGAACTGAAGCTTTCTTT.

This clonotype was recorded a few times. The chain recombines TRBV29-1 with TRBJ2-1; tentative D call: TRBD2 (5 bases). Germline V gene sequence: CDR1 SQVTM, CDR2 ANQGSEA. This CDR3 has 13 residues. Deletions cut 4 bases from V and 7 bases from J, with 14 bases between. The CDR3 DNA follows: TGCAGCGTTGCCGTGGAGGCGCGGAATGAGCAGTTCTTC. Translating it yields CSVAVEARNEQFF.

The V and J genes are TRBV20-1 and TRBJ2-3, with 12 bases lining up with TRBD2. V lost 3 bases to trimming and J lost 10 bases; unmatched junction nucleotides: 8. The CDR3 has 14 amino acids. Looked up from germline, CDR1 is DFQATT and CDR2 is SNEGSKA (reference sequence). The CDR3 DNA reads TGCAGTGCTAGTACTAGCGGGAGGTTCATGGCGCAGTATTTT. Amino acids: CSASTSGRFMAQYF.

This clonotype was counted many times. This chain links TRBV4-1 with TRBJ1-4; 7 nucleotides agree with TRBD1. V lost 4 bases and J lost 8; bases outside the gene matches: 10. This CDR3 has 15 amino acids. In germline, CDR1 is MGHRA, CDR2 YSYEKL. CDR3 DNA: TGCGCCAGCAGCCTTCAGGGGGGGGTAGGGGAAAAACTGTTTTTT. This translates into CASSLQGGVGEKLFF.

This rearrangement joins TRBV5-1 to TRBJ2-3; 9 nucleotides line up with TRBD2. The CDR3 spans 16 residues. Germline trimming cut 2 bases from V and 2 bases from J; bases unmatched to any gene: 6. Germline loops: CDR1 SGHRS, CDR2 YFSETQ. CDR3 bases: TGCGCCAGCAGCTTTGGACCTAGCGGGGCCACAGATACGCAGTATTTT. Translating gives CASSFGPSGATDTQYF.

The rearrangement uses TRBV5-1 and TRBJ1-4, with no clear D. Trimming cost V 6 bases and J 7 bases, with 19 bases left between them. The germline V gene has CDR1 SGHRS and CDR2 YFSETQ. The CDR3 spans 15 residues. CDR3 sequence reads: CASTMGGQEVEKLFF. CDR3 bases: TGCGCCAGCACCATGGGTGGGCAGGAGGTTGAAAAACTGTTTTTT.

The rearrangement links TRBV6-1 to TRBJ2-2; either TRBD1 or TRBD2 may fit D (5 bases each). The V gene's germline CDR1 is MNHNS and CDR2 SASEGT. V lost 5 bases and J 4 bases, leaving 11 bases between the germline ends. CDR3 length: 14 amino acids. The CDR3 loop reads CASSPGTTTGELFF. The DNA of the CDR3 is TGTGCCAGCAGTCCCGGGACCACCACCGGGGAGCTGTTTTTT.

Only a few counts were recorded for this clonotype. The gene calls are TRBV12-3 or TRBV12-4 and TRBJ2-1, with D possibly matching TRBD1 (7 bases). This CDR3 spans 14 amino acids. The V end lost 3 bases, the J end lost 9 bases, and 15 bases lay between the germline ends. CDR3: CASSFATGEVEQFF. As DNA, the CDR3 is TGTGCCAGCAGTTTTGCCACAGGGGAGGTTGAGCAGTTCTTC.